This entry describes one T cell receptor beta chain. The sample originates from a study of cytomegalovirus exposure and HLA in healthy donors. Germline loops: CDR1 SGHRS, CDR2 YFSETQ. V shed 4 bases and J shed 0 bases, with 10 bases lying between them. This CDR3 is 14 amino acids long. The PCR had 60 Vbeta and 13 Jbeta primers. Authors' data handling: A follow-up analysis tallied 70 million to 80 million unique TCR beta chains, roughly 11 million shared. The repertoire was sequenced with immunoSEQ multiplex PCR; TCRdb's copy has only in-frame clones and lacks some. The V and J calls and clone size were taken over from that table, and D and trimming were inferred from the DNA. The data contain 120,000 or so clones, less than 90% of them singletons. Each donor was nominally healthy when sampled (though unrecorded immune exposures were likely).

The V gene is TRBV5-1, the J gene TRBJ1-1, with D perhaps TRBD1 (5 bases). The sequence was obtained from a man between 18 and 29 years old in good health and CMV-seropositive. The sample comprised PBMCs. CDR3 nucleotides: TGCGCCAGCAGCGTGACAGCCGTGAACACTGAAGCTTTCTTT. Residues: CASSVTAVNTEAFF.